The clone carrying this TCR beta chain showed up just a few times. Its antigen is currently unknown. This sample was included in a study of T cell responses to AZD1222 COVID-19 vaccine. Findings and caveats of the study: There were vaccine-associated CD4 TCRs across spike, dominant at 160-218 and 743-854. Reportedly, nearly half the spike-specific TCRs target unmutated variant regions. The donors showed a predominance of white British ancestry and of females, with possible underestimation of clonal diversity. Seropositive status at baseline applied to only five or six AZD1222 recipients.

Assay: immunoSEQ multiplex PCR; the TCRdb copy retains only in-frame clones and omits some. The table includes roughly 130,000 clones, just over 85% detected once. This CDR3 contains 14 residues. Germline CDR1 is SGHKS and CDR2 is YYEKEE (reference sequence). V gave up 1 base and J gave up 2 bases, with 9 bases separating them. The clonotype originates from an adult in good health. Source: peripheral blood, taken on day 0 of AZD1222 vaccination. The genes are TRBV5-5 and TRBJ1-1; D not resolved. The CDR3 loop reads CASSLRRANTEAFF. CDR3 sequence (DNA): TGTGCCAGCAGCTTGCGGAGGGCTAACACTGAAGCTTTCTTT.